The text below deals with one T cell receptor beta chain. No antigen is known for it. One end of the junction is discordant with germline, which a read error may explain. The CDR3 loop spans 17 amino acids. Germline CDR1 is MRHNA and CDR2 is SNTAGT. Described time point: persistent/refractory GD, antithyroid drugs over 5 years with positive TRAb. Construction of the TCR library relied on RNA isolated from PBMCs. This entry belongs to a study of regulatory T cells in long-lasting Graves disease. Whole-study results and caveats: Having few samples may have compromised the accuracy. Those with persistent disease had in common more public clonotypes (about 2,500) than new patients (approximately 1,000). Persistent Graves' patients possessed reduced TCR diversity relative to recently diagnosed ones.

According to the study, TCR beta libraries were built with iRepertoire HTBI primers and CDR3-region Arm-PCR. One entry per CDR3 protein, called by TCRdb with MiXCR from the multiplex PCR reads. The profile covers about 430,000 distinct CDR3 sequences, with about 21% appearing a single time and about 13% taken by the ten largest. The sequencing here drew on peripheral blood mononuclear cells (PBMCs), taken when the disease was refractory, from a patient treated with antithyroid drugs. The V gene is TRBV6-4, the J gene TRBJ2-2, with 12 bases identical to TRBD1. The sequence came from a female donor with Graves disease. CDR3 sequence: CASSYSGTGGEIGELFF. Written as DNA, the CDR3 is TGTGCCAGCAGTTACTCCGGGACAGGGGGCGAGATCGGGGAGCTGTTTTTT.